This T cell receptor (beta chain) was sequenced during a study of shared clonotypes between healthy human individuals. Per germline, CDR1 SGDLS and CDR2 YYNGEE. This CDR3 has 17 residues. Trimming at V came to 0 bases and at J to 1 base, leaving 2 bases not matched to a gene. This clone appeared a single time. Its antigen remains unknown. General observations from the study: Naive subsets, compared against memory subsets, generally had larger estimated richness values.

Clones were sequenced by immunoSEQ multiplex PCR, and TCRdb holds only the in-frame ones, with some missing. The data contain about 960,000 clones, roughly 72% of them seen just once; the ten biggest clones take up about 1.5%. The sequencing input was memory CD4+ T cells sorted from blood. Subset here: CD45RA-negative fraction. This receptor was taken from a man aged 18 to 29 in good health. The gene calls are TRBV9 and TRBJ2-6; TRBD1 aligns across 9 bases. CDR3 loop: CASSVATGGSGANVLTF. The CDR3 DNA reads TGTGCCAGCAGCGTAGCGACAGGGGGATCTGGGGCCAACGTCCTGACTTTC.